This T cell receptor beta chain is from a study of T-cell memory formation after mild COVID-19. Germline V gene sequence: CDR1 SGDLS, CDR2 YYNGEE. Trimming pared 0 bases from V and 9 bases from J, leaving 10 bases between. The CDR3 is 13 residues long. Study-wide results and limits: Proof of SARS-CoV-2 specificity was absent for the second-wave clones that crested on day 37.

TCRdb redid the calling of the 5' RACE reads with MiXCR, one entry per CDR3 protein. Of about 450,000 distinct CDR3 sequences listed, about 22% are singletons. Turning to this clonotype: Its antigen is not known.

The rearrangement joins TRBV9 to TRBJ2-1; no clear D. The material sequenced was PBMCs or a T cell subset sorted from them (not recorded which). The clonotype was recovered from an adult woman who had mild COVID-19 (a few samples of this study predate the infection). Cell type and time point are not known. CDR3 protein: CASSVEVAREQFF. The CDR3 DNA is TGTGCCAGCAGCGTAGAGGTAGCACGTGAGCAGTTCTTC.